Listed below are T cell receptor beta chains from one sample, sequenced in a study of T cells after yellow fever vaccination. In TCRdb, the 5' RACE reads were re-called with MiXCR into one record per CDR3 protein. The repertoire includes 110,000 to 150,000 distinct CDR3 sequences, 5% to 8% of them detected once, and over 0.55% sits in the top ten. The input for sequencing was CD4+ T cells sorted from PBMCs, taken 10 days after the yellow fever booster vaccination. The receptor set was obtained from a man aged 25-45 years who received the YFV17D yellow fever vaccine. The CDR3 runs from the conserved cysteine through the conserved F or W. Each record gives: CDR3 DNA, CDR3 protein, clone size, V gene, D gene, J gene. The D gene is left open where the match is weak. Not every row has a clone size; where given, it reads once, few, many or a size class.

cdr3_nt: TGCGCCAGCAGCACAGGTCTCAACCAGCCCCAGCATTTT; cdr3_aa: CASSTGLNQPQHF; clone_size: many; v_call: TRBV4-3; d_call: -; j_call: TRBJ1-5
cdr3_nt: TGTGCCAGCGGTAGGGGGAGTACTGAAGCTTTCTTT; cdr3_aa: CASGRGSTEAFF; clone_size: many; v_call: TRBV7-9; d_call: -; j_call: TRBJ1-1
cdr3_nt: TGTGCCAGCAGCCCCTCGGAGCTCGCCGGGGAGCTGTTTTTT; cdr3_aa: CASSPSELAGELFF; clone_size: many; v_call: TRBV14; d_call: -; j_call: TRBJ2-2
cdr3_nt: TGTGCCACCAGGGCTAGCGGGAGGGCCATCACTGAGCAGTTCTTC; cdr3_aa: CATRASGRAITEQFF; clone_size: few; v_call: TRBV15; d_call: TRBD2; j_call: TRBJ2-1
cdr3_nt: TGCAGCGTCGACCTTACAGGGAACTTACCTGCTTTCTTT; cdr3_aa: CSVDLTGNLPAFF; clone_size: many; v_call: TRBV29-1; d_call: -; j_call: TRBJ1-1
cdr3_nt: TGTGCCAGCAGCCGACAGGGGCCCGGGGAGCTGTTTTTT; cdr3_aa: CASSRQGPGELFF; clone_size: many; v_call: TRBV11-2; d_call: TRBD1; j_call: TRBJ2-2
cdr3_nt: TGTGCCACGGGCGGGGGCCTCGGAGGCTACGAGCAGTACTTC; cdr3_aa: CATGGGLGGYEQYF; clone_size: many; v_call: TRBV25-1; d_call: -; j_call: TRBJ2-7
cdr3_nt: TGCGCCAGCAGCCGGGCCGAGCGGGGCTACGGGCAGTACTTC; cdr3_aa: CASSRAERGYGQYF; clone_size: -; v_call: TRBV4-3; d_call: TRBD2; j_call: TRBJ2-7
cdr3_nt: TGTGCCACCAGTGAATCGGACAGGGTCTACGAGCAGTACTTC; cdr3_aa: CATSESDRVYEQYF; clone_size: many; v_call: TRBV24-1; d_call: TRBD1; j_call: TRBJ2-7
cdr3_nt: TGCGCCAGCAGCTTGGGGGGACAGCGGTTGGTGAACACTGAAGCTTTCTTT; cdr3_aa: CASSLGGQRLVNTEAFF; clone_size: many; v_call: TRBV5-1; d_call: TRBD1; j_call: TRBJ1-1
cdr3_nt: TGTGCCAGCAGCTGGACAGGGAACGGCTACACCTTC; cdr3_aa: CASSWTGNGYTF; clone_size: many; v_call: TRBV7-2; d_call: TRBD1; j_call: TRBJ1-2
cdr3_nt: TGCGCCAGCAGCCAAGATTTGATCGCGCAAAATGAGCAGTTCTTC; cdr3_aa: CASSQDLIAQNEQFF; clone_size: many; v_call: TRBV4-3; d_call: -; j_call: TRBJ2-1
cdr3_nt: TGCAGTGCTCACGGTCCTAGCAATCAGCCCCAGCATTTT; cdr3_aa: CSAHGPSNQPQHF; clone_size: many; v_call: TRBV20-1; d_call: -; j_call: TRBJ1-5
cdr3_nt: TGTGCCAGCAGTGAAGCTAGCGGGAACTACGAGCAGTACTTC; cdr3_aa: CASSEASGNYEQYF; clone_size: many; v_call: TRBV2; d_call: TRBD2; j_call: TRBJ2-7
cdr3_nt: TGTGCCACCAGTGATTTGTCCAGCGGAAGCTACAATGAGCAGTTCTTC; cdr3_aa: CATSDLSSGSYNEQFF; clone_size: many; v_call: TRBV24-1; d_call: -; j_call: TRBJ2-1
cdr3_nt: TGTGCCAGCAGCTACGGACAGCTCCAAGAGACCCAGTACTTC; cdr3_aa: CASSYGQLQETQYF; clone_size: -; v_call: TRBV7-6; d_call: -; j_call: TRBJ2-5
cdr3_nt: TGTGCCAGCAGCTTGCAGCGGGAGGTCACCGGGGAGCTGTTTTTT; cdr3_aa: CASSLQREVTGELFF; clone_size: few; v_call: TRBV5-4; d_call: TRBD2; j_call: TRBJ2-2
cdr3_nt: TGCGCCAGCAGCCAAGCTTTTTCACAGGACAATGAGCAGTTCTTC; cdr3_aa: CASSQAFSQDNEQFF; clone_size: many; v_call: TRBV4-3; d_call: -; j_call: TRBJ2-1
cdr3_nt: TGTGCCAGCAGCTTAGGACCGACAGGGACCCAGTACTTC; cdr3_aa: CASSLGPTGTQYF; clone_size: -; v_call: TRBV11-3; d_call: -; j_call: TRBJ2-5
cdr3_nt: TGTGCCAGCAGTCCTACTATGGGGCTTTACAATGAGCAGTTCTTC; cdr3_aa: CASSPTMGLYNEQFF; clone_size: many; v_call: TRBV6-1; d_call: -; j_call: TRBJ2-1
cdr3_nt: TGTGCCAGCAGCAAGACTAGCGGGCCCTACGAGCAGTACTTC; cdr3_aa: CASSKTSGPYEQYF; clone_size: -; v_call: TRBV7-2; d_call: TRBD2; j_call: TRBJ2-7
cdr3_nt: TGTGCCAGCAGCTTGGGCTGGACAGGGGGGGGCCAGACCCAGTACTTC; cdr3_aa: CASSLGWTGGGQTQYF; clone_size: few; v_call: TRBV7-2; d_call: TRBD1; j_call: TRBJ2-5
cdr3_nt: TGTGCCAGCAGTTTAATGGGGATGGGGGGGGAGACCCAGTACTTC; cdr3_aa: CASSLMGMGGETQYF; clone_size: few; v_call: TRBV12-3/TRBV12-4; d_call: TRBD2; j_call: TRBJ2-5
cdr3_nt: TGTGCCAGCAGCTTAGAAGTGAACTACACCTTC; cdr3_aa: CASSLEVNYTF; clone_size: many; v_call: TRBV7-9; d_call: -; j_call: TRBJ1-2
cdr3_nt: TGTGCCAGCAGGGGACTAGCGGGTAATGAGCAGTTCTTC; cdr3_aa: CASRGLAGNEQFF; clone_size: many; v_call: TRBV12-3/TRBV12-4; d_call: TRBD2; j_call: TRBJ2-1
cdr3_nt: TGTGCCAGCAGCGTTCGGACAGGGAACAACAATGAGCAGTTCTTC; cdr3_aa: CASSVRTGNNNEQFF; clone_size: many; v_call: TRBV9; d_call: TRBD1; j_call: TRBJ2-1
cdr3_nt: TGTGCCAGCTCACTAGCGGGAGTGGGCTACAATGAGCAGTTCTTC; cdr3_aa: CASSLAGVGYNEQFF; clone_size: -; v_call: TRBV18; d_call: TRBD2; j_call: TRBJ2-1
cdr3_nt: TGTGCCAGCGGCGGACCAGACACTGAAGCTTTCTTT; cdr3_aa: CASGGPDTEAFF; clone_size: many; v_call: TRBV3-1; d_call: -; j_call: TRBJ1-1
cdr3_nt: TGTGCCAGCAGTTACGGGAACAGCGGGACTGAAGCTTTCTTT; cdr3_aa: CASSYGNSGTEAFF; clone_size: many; v_call: TRBV6-5; d_call: -; j_call: TRBJ1-1
cdr3_nt: TGCGCCAGCAGCATGACAGCATCTAATTCACCCCTCCACTTT; cdr3_aa: CASSMTASNSPLHF; clone_size: -; v_call: TRBV5-1; d_call: -; j_call: TRBJ1-6
cdr3_nt: TGTGCCAGCGTGGGGGGGGTTGAGACCTCCTACAATGAGCAGTTCTTC; cdr3_aa: CASVGGVETSYNEQFF; clone_size: many; v_call: TRBV7-9; d_call: TRBD2; j_call: TRBJ2-1
cdr3_nt: TGCGCCAGCAAGTCCGACAGGGAGAGAAATGGCTACACCTTC; cdr3_aa: CASKSDRERNGYTF; clone_size: many; v_call: TRBV4-3; d_call: TRBD1; j_call: TRBJ1-2
cdr3_nt: TGTGCCAGCAGGCCGACAGGGCTCGATGAGCAGTTCTTC; cdr3_aa: CASRPTGLDEQFF; clone_size: many; v_call: TRBV3-1; d_call: TRBD1; j_call: TRBJ2-1
cdr3_nt: TGCAGTGCCAAGCGGGGGAACTCCTACAATGAGCAGTTCTTC; cdr3_aa: CSAKRGNSYNEQFF; clone_size: many; v_call: TRBV20-1; d_call: TRBD2; j_call: TRBJ2-1
cdr3_nt: TGCAGCGTTCGTGGGACGGGCGAGCAGTACTTC; cdr3_aa: CSVRGTGEQYF; clone_size: few; v_call: TRBV29-1; d_call: -; j_call: TRBJ2-7
cdr3_nt: TGTGCCAGCAGTTTCAGACCCCCCATTCAGTACTTC; cdr3_aa: CASSFRPPIQYF; clone_size: many; v_call: TRBV28; d_call: -; j_call: TRBJ2-4
cdr3_nt: TGTGCCAGCAGCGGGGGAGCTGGGATGGGAGATACGCAGTATTTT; cdr3_aa: CASSGGAGMGDTQYF; clone_size: few; v_call: TRBV5-6; d_call: -; j_call: TRBJ2-3
cdr3_nt: TGTGCCAGCAGCTCTAGTTTTGATACGCAGTATTTT; cdr3_aa: CASSSSFDTQYF; clone_size: many; v_call: TRBV7-2; d_call: -; j_call: TRBJ2-3
cdr3_nt: TGTGCCATCAGTGAAAGACGGGACATCGGTCCAGAGACCCAGTACTTC; cdr3_aa: CAISERRDIGPETQYF; clone_size: many; v_call: TRBV10-3; d_call: -; j_call: TRBJ2-5
cdr3_nt: TGTGCCAGCAGCTCAGGGGGAAGGTACACTGAAGCTTTCTTT; cdr3_aa: CASSSGGRYTEAFF; clone_size: many; v_call: TRBV11-2; d_call: TRBD1; j_call: TRBJ1-1
cdr3_nt: TGCAGTGCTAGAGATGGGGCAGCCACAGATACGCAGTATTTT; cdr3_aa: CSARDGAATDTQYF; clone_size: many; v_call: TRBV20-1; d_call: -; j_call: TRBJ2-3
cdr3_nt: TGCAGCGTTATCCGACCTAGGGAGGAGTACGAGCAGTACTTC; cdr3_aa: CSVIRPREEYEQYF; clone_size: few; v_call: TRBV29-1; d_call: -; j_call: TRBJ2-7
cdr3_nt: TGTGCCAGCACCTTTGGACAGGGATCGGATACGCAGTATTTT; cdr3_aa: CASTFGQGSDTQYF; clone_size: -; v_call: TRBV6-2/TRBV6-3; d_call: TRBD1; j_call: TRBJ2-3
cdr3_nt: TGTGCCAGCAGACCACAGGGGGTTACCGGGGAGCTGTTTTTT; cdr3_aa: CASRPQGVTGELFF; clone_size: few; v_call: TRBV2; d_call: TRBD1; j_call: TRBJ2-2
cdr3_nt: TGTGCCAGCAGCCGCGGACTAGCGGGCGTAAACACCGGGGAGCTGTTTTTT; cdr3_aa: CASSRGLAGVNTGELFF; clone_size: many; v_call: TRBV3-1; d_call: TRBD2; j_call: TRBJ2-2
cdr3_nt: TGTGCCAGCAGTTACCTGGGACCTCAGAGCACAGATACGCAGTATTTT; cdr3_aa: CASSYLGPQSTDTQYF; clone_size: -; v_call: TRBV6-5; d_call: -; j_call: TRBJ2-3
cdr3_nt: TGTGCCACCAAAAAAACGGATGAGCAGTTCTTC; cdr3_aa: CATKKTDEQFF; clone_size: many; v_call: TRBV15; d_call: -; j_call: TRBJ2-1
cdr3_nt: TGCAGTGCTAGAGATCGCGGGAGACTTTTCAATGAGCAGTTCTTC; cdr3_aa: CSARDRGRLFNEQFF; clone_size: many; v_call: TRBV20-1; d_call: TRBD2; j_call: TRBJ2-1
cdr3_nt: TGTGCCAGCACCTCGAAGCGGTACAATGAGCAGTTCTTC; cdr3_aa: CASTSKRYNEQFF; clone_size: many; v_call: TRBV3-1; d_call: -; j_call: TRBJ2-1
cdr3_nt: TGCGCCAGCAGCTTGATGGGACAGAACACCGGGGAGCTGTTTTTT; cdr3_aa: CASSLMGQNTGELFF; clone_size: many; v_call: TRBV5-1; d_call: -; j_call: TRBJ2-2
cdr3_nt: TGTGCCAGCTCACCAACTGAAGTCACCGGGGAGCTGTTTTTT; cdr3_aa: CASSPTEVTGELFF; clone_size: -; v_call: TRBV18; d_call: -; j_call: TRBJ2-2
cdr3_nt: TGTGCCAGCACAAGCGGGGGTTCCGCAACTAATGAAAAACTGTTTTTT; cdr3_aa: CASTSGGSATNEKLFF; clone_size: many; v_call: TRBV27; d_call: -; j_call: TRBJ1-4
cdr3_nt: TGCAGCGCCTCGCTGGGACTAGCGGTTTACGAGCAGTACTTC; cdr3_aa: CSASLGLAVYEQYF; clone_size: many; v_call: TRBV29-1; d_call: TRBD2; j_call: TRBJ2-7